This is a list of T cell receptor beta chains from one sample in a study of monozygotic twins with inflammatory bowel disease. TCRdb reprocessed the 5' RACE reads and keeps a single row for each CDR3 protein, giving no DNA. This repertoire includes some 450,000 distinct CDR3 sequences. The sample taken for sequencing was blood. Receptors originate from a human donor with ulcerative colitis or Crohn's disease, or a healthy co-twin of an affected twin (not recorded which). Both conserved end residues are part of each CDR3.

J,V,CDR3
TRBJ2-1,TRBV7-2,CASSLRGASGLDEQFF
TRBJ1-5,TRBV3-1,CASSLGQGAHQPQHF
TRBJ1-4,TRBV7-9,CASSWGEWDNEKLFF
TRBJ2-3,TRBV3-1,CASRSQEGVPADTQYF
TRBJ1-5,TRBV12-3/TRBV12-4,CASSFGGLRQPQHF
TRBJ1-2,TRBV6-1,CASSEGGWGYTF
TRBJ1-6,TRBV19,CASSIDSNSPLHF
TRBJ1-1,TRBV27,CASSVRGRETEAFF
TRBJ2-3,TRBV14,CASSHPGLGDTQYF
TRBJ1-4,TRBV6-5,CASRYPGGANEKLFF
TRBJ2-1,TRBV5-4,CASSSDVLGEQFF
TRBJ1-6,TRBV4-2,CASSQGPTESLNSPLHF
TRBJ2-1,TRBV4-3,CASSQRSREFEQFF
TRBJ1-1,TRBV20-1,CSARDGVGARTEAFF
TRBJ1-1,TRBV6-5,CASRYPGTGRTEAFF
TRBJ1-6,TRBV10-3,CAISLTGDNSPLHF
TRBJ2-1,TRBV5-1,CASSTASSGGGEQFF
TRBJ2-5,TRBV4-2,CASSQESGQGQETQYF
TRBJ2-1,TRBV12-3/TRBV12-4,CASSTLAVTNNEQFF
TRBJ2-7,TRBV6-1,CASSEAVFRGATYEQYF
TRBJ1-6,TRBV18,CASSPNKNSPLHF
TRBJ2-1,TRBV5-1,CASSLTSGGTYNEQFF
TRBJ2-5,TRBV18,CASSSYLGETQYF
TRBJ2-3,TRBV20-1,CSASNRGHLSTDTQYF
TRBJ2-2,TRBV12-3/TRBV12-4,CASTEGSNTGELFF
TRBJ1-4,TRBV3-1,CASSQEGGQKLFF
TRBJ2-3,TRBV6-1,CASSAPSEEGTDTQYF
TRBJ1-2,TRBV7-2,CASSLGLTGSGYTF
TRBJ2-2,TRBV11-3,CASSSTWTGELFF
TRBJ2-7,TRBV6-2/TRBV6-3,CASSYSGVARADLSYEQYF
TRBJ1-5,TRBV7-9,CASSGGGRQPQHF
TRBJ1-5,TRBV4-1,CASSRTGQGDQPQHF
TRBJ2-7,TRBV5-1,CASSGQGYEQYF
TRBJ2-5,TRBV7-9,CASSPGAAQETQYF
TRBJ2-7,TRBV19,CASSIGHTYEQYF
TRBJ1-4,TRBV4-2,CANSQGAGTRGEKLFF
TRBJ2-7,TRBV5-1,CASSDIAEEQYF
TRBJ2-1,TRBV11-1,CASSLDPGQGGKFF
TRBJ2-5,TRBV12-3/TRBV12-4,CASSLGGSLPQETQYF
TRBJ1-2,TRBV20-1,CSARDALGDGYTF
TRBJ1-1,TRBV7-2,CASSTGLQNTEAFF
TRBJ1-4,TRBV5-1,CASSLMGLATNEKLFF
TRBJ2-1,TRBV20-1,CSASPDAKQFF
TRBJ1-1,TRBV10-3,CAIRPGRAATEAFF
TRBJ2-1,TRBV29-1,CSARPGGYNGQFF
TRBJ1-5,TRBV18,CASSPGGVLNQPQHF
TRBJ1-1,TRBV7-2,CASSLGRLENTEAFF
TRBJ2-1,TRBV20-1,CSAPQVGGLNEQFF
TRBJ1-1,TRBV25-1,CASSGQYITKNTEAFF
TRBJ2-5,TRBV6-5,CASSRSAGETQYF